Reported below is one T cell receptor beta chain. The target antigen is unknown. Genomic DNA provided the template from which TCR beta VDJ and CDR3 profiles were obtained. Each CDR3 protein is one row after TCRdb ran MiXCR on the reads. This table holds around 180,000 distinct CDR3 sequences, 64% found once. The sample comes from a study of CD8+CD57+ T cells in acquired aplastic anemia. As for the study in general: The sorted CD4+ and CD8+ cells yielded an average about 3.3 ug of DNA.

General study findings and limits: Twenty-nine shared CD8+ CDR3s appeared highly expressed within patients' immunodominant clones. No significant patient-versus-control difference appeared in CD8+ Simpson's diversity.

The V gene lost 3 bases and the J gene lost 3 bases, with 6 bases spanning the gap. The germline gives CDR1 LGHNA, CDR2 YSLEER. CDR3 size: 14 residues. The material sequenced was sorted CD4+, CD8+, or CD8+CD57+ T cells (not recorded which) from PBMCs. This receptor was identified in a human donor with severe aplastic anemia or a healthy control (not recorded which). The rearrangement links TRBV4-3 to TRBJ2-6; D is uncertain. The CDR3 loop is CASSHGFGANVLTF. The CDR3 coding sequence is TGCGCCAGCAGCCACGGTTTTGGGGCCAACGTCCTGACTTTC.